The 29 T cell receptor beta chains listed next were all sequenced from one sample in a study of T cell responses to AZD1222 COVID-19 vaccine. The repertoire was sequenced with immunoSEQ multiplex PCR; TCRdb's copy has only in-frame clones and lacks some. The sample includes more than 95,000 clones, about nine tenths of them seen just once. The sequences come from peripheral blood, collected 28 days after the second dose of the MenACWY control vaccine. All receptors derive from an adult who received the MenACWY meningococcal vaccine as a control.

This chain connects TRBV10-3 to TRBJ1-1; possible D gene TRBD1, 6 bases. The CDR3 contains 12 residues. Germline loops: CDR1 ENHRY, CDR2 SYGVKD. Deletions cut 4 bases from V and 5 bases from J, with 8 bases between. The CDR3 bases are TGTGCCATCAGTGTAGGGGGGACTGAAGCTTTCTTT. Protein product: CAISVGGTEAFF.

CDR3 coding DNA: TGTGCCAGCTCAGGGGCGGGAGAGACCCAGTACTTC. This gives the protein CASSGAGETQYF. The V and J genes are TRBV2 and TRBJ2-5; D perhaps matches TRBD1 (6 bases). Deletions cut 8 bases from V and 4 bases from J, with 11 bases between. CDR1 is SNHLY, CDR2 FYNNEI, per germline. The CDR3 covers 12 residues.

CDR3 region: CASRPGSEKLFF. For the CDR3, the DNA is TGTGCCAGCAGACCTGGGTCGGAAAAACTGTTTTTT. The gene calls are TRBV2 and TRBJ1-4, with D unresolved. The CDR3 sequence is 12 residues long. Trimming cost V 6 bases and J 8 bases, with 10 bases left between them. Germline V gives CDR1 SNHLY, CDR2 FYNNEI.

This chain connects TRBV7-2 to TRBJ2-2; D unresolved. The CDR3 covers 15 residues. V was cut by 5 bases and J by 3 bases, with 13 bases left in between. From germline, CDR1 is SGHTA and CDR2 FQGNSA. The CDR3 sequence: CASSGFRPDTGELFF. The CDR3, as DNA: TGTGCCAGCAGCGGATTCCGGCCAGACACCGGGGAGCTGTTTTTT. Supplemented by reference TRBV7-2 and TRBJ2-2, the full variable domain reads GAGVSQSPSNKVTEKGKDVELRCDPISGHTALYWYRQSLGQGLEFLIYFQGNSAPDKSGLPSDRFSAERTGGSVSTLTIQRTQQEDSAVYLCASSGFRPDTGELFFGEGSRLTVL.

This clone occurred a few times. The V call is TRBV7-7, the J call TRBJ2-5; 8 bases agree with TRBD2. Germline lookup yields CDR1 SSHAT and CDR2 FNYEAQ (reference sequence). The J segment lost 3 bases and the V segment lost 4 bases, leaving 7 bases of the junction unmatched. The CDR3 runs to 15 residues. CDR3 in DNA: TGTGCCAGCAGCTATCGTCCGGGGGGGGAAGAGACCCAGTACTTC. It specifies CASSYRPGGEETQYF.

This clone has a single count. The rearrangement links TRBV19 to TRBJ2-3, with D tentatively TRBD1 or TRBD2 (5 bases each). V lost 5 bases and J lost 2, with 14 bases in between. CDR1 LNHDA and CDR2 SQIVND come from the germline V gene (reference sequence). This CDR3 has 15 residues. CDR3 loop: CASSDPGTYTDTQYF. CDR3 sequence (DNA): TGTGCCAGTAGTGATCCCGGGACCTACACAGATACGCAGTATTTT.

V is TRBV28 and J is TRBJ1-3, with no clear D. Germline lookup yields CDR1 MDHEN and CDR2 SYDVKM. This CDR3 has 14 amino acids. Trimming pared 3 bases from V and 2 bases from J, leaving 8 bases between. This chain's CDR3 is CASSLAAAGNTIYF. CDR3 sequence (DNA): TGTGCCAGCAGTTTGGCCGCGGCTGGAAACACCATATATTTT. The full variable domain, with the rest looked up from reference TRBV28 and TRBJ1-3, is DVKVTQSSRYLVKRTGEKVFLECVQDMDHENMFWYRQDPGLGLRLIYFSYDVKMKEKGDIPEGYSVSREKKERFSLILESASTNQTSMYLCASSLAAAGNTIYFGEGSWLTVV.

The V and J genes are TRBV27 and TRBJ1-1; tentatively, D is TRBD1 (5 bases). Germline lookup yields CDR1 MNHEY and CDR2 SMNVEV (reference sequence). Trimming removed 6 bases at V and 4 bases at J, with 30 bases between. CDR3 length: 19 residues. DNA of the CDR3: TGTGCCAGCAGGAGACGGCGGGGACTACGTCACAGGAACCTCACTGAAGCTTTCTTT. It yields the protein CASRRRRGLRHRNLTEAFF.

This chain links TRBV19 with TRBJ1-2; maybe TRBD1 (5 bases). The CDR3 spans 17 residues. Germline V gene sequence: CDR1 LNHDA, CDR2 SQIVND (reference sequence). V was shortened by 6 bases and J by 1 base, with 21 bases between the two germline ends. In nucleotides, the CDR3 is TGTGCCAGTAGCCTTACCTTTGCGGGACGATATAACTATGGCTACACCTTC. It encodes CASSLTFAGRYNYGYTF.

V is TRBV5-1 and J is TRBJ2-7; no clear D. V gave up 6 bases and J gave up 0 bases, with 10 bases separating them. This CDR3 is built from 13 residues. Germline CDR1 reads SGHRS; CDR2 reads YFSETQ. CDR3 DNA: TGCGCCAGCATGGCTAAAGACTCCTACGAGCAGTACTTC. Translation: CASMAKDSYEQYF.

This chain links TRBV24-1 with TRBJ1-2, with TRBD1 as a possible D gene (6 bases). The germline CDR1 and CDR2 sequences are KGHDR and SFDVKD. This CDR3 is 14 amino acids long. V dropped 3 bases and J dropped 3 bases, with 10 bases sitting between them. The CDR3 region is CATSDMWTDYGYTF. The DNA of the CDR3 is TGTGCCACCAGTGATATGTGGACAGACTATGGCTACACCTTC.

V and J are TRBV27 and TRBJ2-1; no firm D call. Deletions cut 5 bases from V and 4 bases from J, with 9 bases between. Germline V gene data show CDR1 as MNHEY and CDR2 as SMNVEV (reference sequence). The CDR3 loop spans 13 amino acids. CDR3 sequence (DNA): TGTGCCAGCAGTGTAGAACCATACAATGAGCAGTTCTTC. Its translation is CASSVEPYNEQFF.

The rearrangement links TRBV3-1 (or the pseudogene TRBV3-2) to TRBJ2-3, with 12 bases lining up with TRBD2. This CDR3 comprises 17 residues. With 5 bases clipped from V and 0 bases from J, the junction kept 6 bases outside the gene matches. Germline V gene lookup returns CDR1 LGHDT and CDR2 YNNKEL (reference sequence). In DNA, the CDR3 is TGTGCCAGCAGCACTACTAGCGGGGGGCCCAGCACAGATACGCAGTATTTT. Translation: CASSTTSGGPSTDTQYF.

The V and J genes are TRBV5-1 and TRBJ1-2; D gene uncertain. This CDR3 contains 13 residues. The germline gives CDR1 SGHRS, CDR2 YFSETQ. Between the trimmed V and J ends, which lost 0 bases and 7 bases, there was a span of 10 bases. This CDR3 reads CASSLVGLSGYTF. The CDR3 bases are TGCGCCAGCAGCTTGGTGGGGTTATCTGGCTACACCTTC. The whole variable domain, remainder taken from reference TRBV5-1 and TRBJ1-2, is KAGVTQTPRYLIKTRGQQVTLSCSPISGHRSVSWYQQTPGQGLQFLFEYFSETQRNKGNFPGRFSGRQFSNSRSEMNVSTLELGDSALYLCASSLVGLSGYTFGSGTRLTVV.

The rearrangement joins TRBV28 to TRBJ2-1; 8 bases agree with TRBD1. Germline V gives CDR1 MDHEN, CDR2 SYDVKM. This CDR3 contains 16 residues. Trimming took 2 bases from V and 8 from J; bases not matched to a gene: 11. This chain's CDR3 is CASSLVQGAGTYEQFF. CDR3 nucleotide sequence: TGTGCCAGCAGTTTAGTTCAGGGGGCCGGTACTTATGAGCAGTTCTTC.

This clone was recorded a few times. The chain carries TRBV4-2 and TRBJ1-3, with D possibly matching TRBD1 (5 bases). The germline V and J ends were trimmed by 3 bases and 0 bases, with 18 bases remaining between them. There are 18 residues in the CDR3. The germline gives CDR1 LGHNA, CDR2 YNFKEQ. CDR3 coding DNA: TGTGCCAGCAGCCACCGATTGGGTAGGGGTAACTCTGGAAACACCATATATTTT. Translation: CASSHRLGRGNSGNTIYF.

This chain joins TRBV7-9 and TRBJ2-4, with 11 bases that match TRBD2. Per the germline V gene, CDR1 is SEHNR and CDR2 is FQNEAQ (reference sequence). Trimming took 5 bases from V and 11 from J; bases not matched to a gene: 5. The CDR3 length is 13 residues. CDR3 DNA: TGTGCCAGCAGCCATAGCGGGGGGGTAGTTCAGTACTTC. The encoded protein is CASSHSGGVVQYF.

The genes are TRBV21-1 and TRBJ2-7; no DNA check was done on the table's D call, TRBD2. TRBV21-1 is described as a pseudogene. The CDR3 has 16 amino acids. The CDR3: CASSSRTSGRSYEQYF. The CDR3, as DNA: TGTGCCAGCAGCTCAAGGACTAGCGGGCGATCCTACGAGCAGTACTTC.

The chain links TRBV5-5 to TRBJ1-2; 9 positions match TRBD1. Looked up from germline, CDR1 is SGHKS and CDR2 is YYEKEE (reference sequence). CDR3 length: 15 residues. V gave up 4 bases and J gave up 4 bases; unmatched junction bases: 8. The CDR3 coding sequence is TGTGCCAGCAGCCCCTCCGGGACAGGGTTCTATGGCTACACCTTC. This gives the protein CASSPSGTGFYGYTF.

This clone came up once. The chain uses TRBV5-6 and TRBJ1-4, with D uncertain. CDR3 length: 15 amino acids. Germline V CDR1 and CDR2: SGHDT, YYEEEE. V shed 1 base and J shed 2 bases, with 9 bases lying between them. CDR3: CASSLTPATNEKLFF. CDR3 nucleotide sequence: TGTGCCAGCAGCTTGACCCCGGCGACTAATGAAAAACTGTTTTTT.

This sequence joins TRBV3-1 (or the pseudogene TRBV3-2) and TRBJ2-5, with 12 bases matching TRBD2. The junction had 6 bases not matched to a gene; V was cut back by 0 bases and J by 4 bases. Per germline, CDR1 LGHDT and CDR2 YNNKEL (reference sequence). The CDR3 has 17 residues. CDR3 DNA sequence: TGTGCCAGCAGCCAAGATTGGGCTAGCGGGGGGGTAGAGACCCAGTACTTC. This encodes CASSQDWASGGVETQYF.

This chain's CDR3 is CASSQRPNTEAFF. The CDR3 nucleotides are TGCGCCAGCAGCCAACGGCCGAACACTGAAGCTTTCTTT. This sequence joins TRBV4-1 and TRBJ1-1; unclear D gene. CDR1 is MGHRA, CDR2 YSYEKL, per germline. With 2 bases removed from V and 1 base from J, the gap between germline ends came to 5 bases. The CDR3 is 13 residues long.

This chain connects TRBV11-2 to TRBJ1-5; D remains ambiguous. The CDR3 extends over 13 amino acids. Trimming removed 3 bases at V and 4 bases at J, with 7 bases between. Per germline, CDR1 SGHAT and CDR2 FQNNGV. Written as DNA, the CDR3 is TGTGCCAGCAGCTTGGGGAATAATCAGCCCCAGCATTTT. This sequence encodes CASSLGNNQPQHF.

The CDR3 loop is CASSQDTSGGANEQFF. CDR3 nucleotides: TGTGCCAGCAGCCAAGATACTAGCGGGGGGGCAAATGAGCAGTTCTTC. V is TRBV3-1 (or the pseudogene TRBV3-2) and J is TRBJ2-1, with 13 bases that match TRBD2. The CDR3 runs 16 residues. CDR1 and CDR2 from the germline V gene are LGHDT and YNNKEL (reference sequence). V lost 0 bases to trimming and J lost 7 bases; unmatched junction nucleotides: 3.

The V gene is TRBV4-2, the J gene TRBJ1-4; no clear D gene. Trimming stripped 1 base from V and 12 bases from J, with 12 bases between. The CDR3 is 13 amino acids. Germline CDR1 LGHNA, CDR2 YNFKEQ. The CDR3 bases are TGTGCCAGCAGCCAAGTTGGTGGGCCCCAACTGTTTTTT. This encodes CASSQVGGPQLFF.

The V call is TRBV6-5, the J call TRBJ1-1, with unresolved D. Germline V gene lookup returns CDR1 MNHEY and CDR2 SVGAGI. The CDR3 has 13 residues. Deletions cut 6 bases from V and 4 bases from J, with 12 bases between. The CDR3 DNA follows: TGTGCCAGCAGACTTACACCAGCCACTGAAGCTTTCTTT. It translates to CASRLTPATEAFF.

This rearrangement joins TRBV29-1 to TRBJ2-1; no clear D. The CDR3 runs to 11 residues. Trimming left V 6 bases short and J 10 bases short, with 13 bases between. The V gene's germline CDR1 is SQVTM and CDR2 ANQGSEA. The CDR3 DNA is TGCAGCGTGCTCCCTATCAGCGAGCAGTTCTTC. Encoded protein: CSVLPISEQFF.

This clone was seen a single time. The V gene is TRBV9, the J gene TRBJ2-2, with 10 bases fitting TRBD2. The germline gives CDR1 SGDLS, CDR2 YYNGEE. This CDR3 comprises 17 residues. After removal of 0 bases from V and 3 bases from J, the junction contained 5 bases not matched to a gene. The chain's CDR3 is CASSVVSGGAYTGELFF. The CDR3 nucleotides read TGTGCCAGCAGCGTAGTGAGCGGGGGGGCGTACACCGGGGAGCTGTTTTTT.

This clone occurred a few times. The chain joins TRBV4-2 to TRBJ1-2; TRBD1 matches 9 bases. J lost 8 bases, V lost 5 bases, and 15 bases had no gene match. The CDR3 runs 16 residues. The germline gives CDR1 LGHNA, CDR2 YNFKEQ. CDR3 bases: TGTGCCAGCAGCGGAGTCCCCAAACAGGGGGCGAGGGGCTACACCTTC. Its protein is CASSGVPKQGARGYTF.